This TCR beta chain comes out of a study of Tregs in tolerant kidney transplant recipients. The study's findings and limits: Validation in larger populations is needed because few patients were studied. Biological reproducibility was not directly addressed in this study.

Frequency places this clone as medium-sized. Antigen: not known. The DNA ends 3 residues before the CDR3 does, and the rest of the CDR3 is filled in from the germline J gene. Libraries were prepared by immunoSEQ multiplex PCR; TCRdb keeps only in-frame clonotypes and omits some of them. The sample's table shows 30,000 or so clones. The CDR3 is 13 amino acids. In germline, CDR1 is SEHNR, CDR2 FQNEAQ (reference sequence). V dropped 6 bases and J dropped 1 base, with 9 bases sitting between them. CD4+CD25+CD127- Tregs, CD4+CD25- non-Tregs, CD4 and CD8 cells were sorted. The chain combines TRBV7-9 with TRBJ1-2, with D perhaps matching TRBD1 (5 bases). The specimen was CD8+ T cells from blood, collected before the transplant. The receptor's source is a human donor who received a combined kidney and bone marrow transplant. This CDR3 is CASRDSLNYGYTF. The covered CDR3 bases are TGTGCCAGCAGAGACAGCCTTAACTATGGC.